One and the same sample provided the 10 T cell receptor beta chains below, sequenced in a study of cytomegalovirus exposure and HLA in healthy donors. Both 60 Vbeta primers and 13 Jbeta primers went into the PCR. Sequencing was performed with immunoSEQ multiplex PCR; in TCRdb, only in-frame clones are kept and a portion is missing. In the table there are about 120,000 clones, around 79% of which are singletons. Sequencing used PBMCs. The receptors here all came from a woman under 30 in good health and CMV-seronegative.

The chain uses TRBV18 and TRBJ2-7, with 10 bases aligning to TRBD2. CDR3 length: 17 amino acids. V shed 3 bases, J shed 4 bases, and the junction held 12 bases outside the gene matches. Germline assignment: CDR1 KGHSH and CDR2 LQKENI. CDR3 DNA sequence: TGTGCCAGCTCACCCGACTCAGCGGGAGGGCCGATGTACGAGCAGTACTTC. Protein: CASSPDSAGGPMYEQYF.

The chain employs TRBV27 and TRBJ2-7; TRBD2 might be the D (6 bases). The V end was cut by 1 base, the J end by 2 bases, with 12 bases between. Looked up from germline, CDR1 is MNHEY and CDR2 is SMNVEV (reference sequence). The CDR3 runs to 15 residues. The CDR3 nucleotides read TGTGCCAGCAGTTTATACGCGGGGTCCACCTACGAGCAGTACTTC. Translated: CASSLYAGSTYEQYF.

This sequence joins TRBV7-6 and TRBJ2-1; 7 bases agree with TRBD2. The germline V gene has CDR1 SGHVS and CDR2 FNYEAQ. Trimming took 2 bases from V and 4 from J; bases not matched to a gene: 5. The length of the CDR3 is 15 residues. This CDR3 reads CASSLTGGLYNEQFF. The CDR3 DNA reads as TGTGCCAGCAGCTTAACCGGGGGACTATACAATGAGCAGTTCTTC.

The chain employs TRBV7-9 and TRBJ2-7; weak D call: TRBD2 (6 bases). Trimming took 4 bases from V and 3 from J, leaving 10 bases between them. The CDR3 has 13 amino acids. The germline CDR1 and CDR2 sequences are SEHNR and FQNEAQ (reference sequence). CDR3: CASSSDGGYEQYF. Here the CDR3 DNA reads TGTGCCAGCAGCTCCGACGGGGGCTACGAGCAGTACTTC.

The genes are TRBV5-5 and TRBJ2-3; D is perhaps TRBD2 (6 bases). Per germline, CDR1 SGHKS and CDR2 YYEKEE (reference sequence). V was clipped by 0 bases and J by 3 bases, with 14 bases between them. The CDR3 extends over 16 amino acids. DNA of the CDR3: TGTGCCAGCAGCTTGGGGGACCGCGCGGGAACAGATACGCAGTATTTT. It is translated as CASSLGDRAGTDTQYF. The full variable domain, rest sourced from reference TRBV5-5 and TRBJ2-3, is DAGVTQSPTHLIKTRGQQVTLRCSPISGHKSVSWYQQVLGQGPQFIFQYYEKEERGRGNFPDRFSARQFPNYSSELNVNALLLGDSALYLCASSLGDRAGTDTQYFGPGTRLTVL.

The chain carries TRBV7-9 and TRBJ1-6, with a tentative D call TRBD1 (5 bases). V gave up 2 bases and J gave up 10 bases, with 15 bases separating them. Germline V lookup: CDR1 SEHNR, CDR2 FQNEAQ (reference sequence). CDR3 length: 15 residues. CDR3 region: CASSLLSSGNSPLHF. The CDR3 DNA follows: TGTGCCAGCAGCTTACTGTCTTCAGGGAACTCACCCCTCCACTTT. The full variable domain, completed using reference TRBV7-9 and TRBJ1-6, is DTGVSQNPRHKITKRGQNVTFRCDPISEHNRLYWYRQTLGQGPEFLTYFQNEAQLEKSRLLSDRFSAERPKGSFSTLEIQRTEQGDSAMYLCASSLLSSGNSPLHFGNGTRLTVT.

The chain has TRBV2 and TRBJ2-3; TRBD1 agrees at 10 bases. CDR3 length equals 15 residues. The V and J ends lost 9 bases and 3 bases, in that order; junction bases with no gene match: 9. Germline-derived CDR1 and CDR2 are SNHLY and FYNNEI. The CDR3 protein is CASPPRTGGTDTQYF. CDR3 nucleotide sequence: TGTGCCAGTCCCCCTCGGACAGGGGGAACAGATACGCAGTATTTT.

This chain uses TRBV19 with TRBJ1-1, with TRBD1 identical over 9 bases. This CDR3 is 16 amino acids long. The germline gives CDR1 LNHDA, CDR2 SQIVND (reference sequence). V shed 5 bases, J shed 0 bases, and the junction held 7 bases outside the gene matches. CDR3 bases: TGTGCCAGTAGTCCAGGGACAGGGAACATGAACACTGAAGCTTTCTTT. Encoded protein: CASSPGTGNMNTEAFF.

The genes are TRBV5-4 and TRBJ1-1, with a possible D match to TRBD1 (6 bases). The ends were cut back, 2 bases at V and 1 base at J, with 6 bases in the middle. Per the germline V gene, CDR1 is SGHNT and CDR2 is YYREEE (reference sequence). The CDR3 covers 13 residues. CDR3 loop: CASSFRGNTEAFF. The CDR3 bases are TGTGCCAGCAGCTTCAGGGGGAACACTGAAGCTTTCTTT. Combining the CDR3 with reference TRBV5-4 and TRBJ1-1 gives the whole variable domain ETGVTQSPTHLIKTRGQQVTLRCSSQSGHNTVSWYQQALGQGPQFIFQYYREEENGRGNFPPRFSGLQFPNYSSELNVNALELDDSALYLCASSFRGNTEAFFGQGTRLTVV.

In its sample, this clone was seen a few times. The rearrangement uses TRBV27 and TRBJ2-7; perhaps TRBD2 as D (5 bases). CDR3 size: 13 residues. The V gene's germline CDR1 is MNHEY and CDR2 SMNVEV (reference sequence). V lost 5 bases, J lost 2 bases, and 10 bases lay in between. The CDR3 is CASSRGGAYEQYF. The DNA for the CDR3 is TGTGCCAGCAGTCGGGGTGGCGCCTACGAGCAGTACTTC.